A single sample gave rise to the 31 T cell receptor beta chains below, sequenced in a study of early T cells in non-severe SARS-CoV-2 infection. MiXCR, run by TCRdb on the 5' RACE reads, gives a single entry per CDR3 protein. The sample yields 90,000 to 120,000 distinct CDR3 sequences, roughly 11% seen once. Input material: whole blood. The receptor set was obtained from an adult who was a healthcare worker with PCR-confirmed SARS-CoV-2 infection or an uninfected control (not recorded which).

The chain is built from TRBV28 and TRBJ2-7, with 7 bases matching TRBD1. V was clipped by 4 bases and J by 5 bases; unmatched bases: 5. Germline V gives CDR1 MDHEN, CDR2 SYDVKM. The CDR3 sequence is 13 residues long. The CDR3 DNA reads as TGTGCCAGCAGTTATCACAGGGGACACGAGCAGTACTTC. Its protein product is CASSYHRGHEQYF.

The CDR3 DNA sequence: TGCGCCAGCAGCCAACTAGGACTTAGGATTGGAAACACCATATATTTT. As protein: CASSQLGLRIGNTIYF. The genes are TRBV4-1 and TRBJ1-3, with unresolved D. The germline CDR1 and CDR2 sequences are MGHRA and YSYEKL. Trimming stripped 2 bases from V and 3 bases from J, with 14 bases between. This CDR3 is 16 amino acids long.

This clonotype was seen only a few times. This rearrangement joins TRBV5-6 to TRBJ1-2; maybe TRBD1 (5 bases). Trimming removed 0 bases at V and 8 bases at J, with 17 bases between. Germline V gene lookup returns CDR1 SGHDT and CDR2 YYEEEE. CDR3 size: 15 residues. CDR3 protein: CASSLESLRGGGYTF. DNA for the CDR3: TGTGCCAGCAGCTTGGAATCCCTCCGGGGGGGAGGCTACACCTTC.

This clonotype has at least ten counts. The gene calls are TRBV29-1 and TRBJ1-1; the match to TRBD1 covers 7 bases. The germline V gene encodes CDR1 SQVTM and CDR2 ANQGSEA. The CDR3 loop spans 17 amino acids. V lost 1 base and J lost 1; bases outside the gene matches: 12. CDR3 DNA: TGCAGCGTTGAAGGGGACAGTCAGGTCCTCCCGAACACTGAAGCTTTCTTT. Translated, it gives CSVEGDSQVLPNTEAFF.

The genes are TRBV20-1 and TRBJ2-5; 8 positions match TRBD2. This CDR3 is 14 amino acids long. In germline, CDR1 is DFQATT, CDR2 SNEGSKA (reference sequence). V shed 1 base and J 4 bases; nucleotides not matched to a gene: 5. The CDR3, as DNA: TGCAGTGCTAGAGTAGTCGGGGGGGGAGAGACCCAGTACTTC. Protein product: CSARVVGGGETQYF.

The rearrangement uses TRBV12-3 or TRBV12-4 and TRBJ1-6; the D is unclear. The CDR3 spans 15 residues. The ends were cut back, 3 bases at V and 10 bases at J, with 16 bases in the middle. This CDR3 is CASSFKSERWSPLHF. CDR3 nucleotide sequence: TGTGCCAGCAGTTTTAAGTCTGAACGGTGGTCACCCCTCCACTTT.

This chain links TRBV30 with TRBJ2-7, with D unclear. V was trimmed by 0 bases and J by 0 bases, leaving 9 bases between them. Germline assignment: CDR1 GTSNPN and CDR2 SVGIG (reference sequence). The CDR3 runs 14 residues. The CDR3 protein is CAWSVVPGSYEQYF. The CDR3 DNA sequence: TGTGCCTGGAGTGTAGTGCCAGGCTCCTACGAGCAGTACTTC.

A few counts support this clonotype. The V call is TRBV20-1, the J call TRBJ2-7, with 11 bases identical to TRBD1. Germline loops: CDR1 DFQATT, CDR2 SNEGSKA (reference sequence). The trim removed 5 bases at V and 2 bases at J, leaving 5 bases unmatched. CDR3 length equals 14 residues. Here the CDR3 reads CSAGDRGFPYEQYF. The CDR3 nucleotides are TGCAGTGCTGGGGACAGGGGGTTCCCCTACGAGCAGTACTTC.

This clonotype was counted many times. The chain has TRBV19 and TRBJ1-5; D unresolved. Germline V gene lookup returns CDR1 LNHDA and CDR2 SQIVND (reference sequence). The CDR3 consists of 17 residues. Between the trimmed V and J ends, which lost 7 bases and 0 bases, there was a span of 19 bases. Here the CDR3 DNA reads TGTGCCAGTACCCCTCTGCATGGAGATAATAGCAATCAGCCCCAGCATTTT. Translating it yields CASTPLHGDNSNQPQHF.

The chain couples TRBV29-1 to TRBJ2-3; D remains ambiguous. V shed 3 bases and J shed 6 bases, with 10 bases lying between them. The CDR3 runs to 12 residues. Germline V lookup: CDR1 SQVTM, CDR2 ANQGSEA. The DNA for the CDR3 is TGCAGCGTTGACGCCCTCGGGGATACGCAGTATTTT. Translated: CSVDALGDTQYF.

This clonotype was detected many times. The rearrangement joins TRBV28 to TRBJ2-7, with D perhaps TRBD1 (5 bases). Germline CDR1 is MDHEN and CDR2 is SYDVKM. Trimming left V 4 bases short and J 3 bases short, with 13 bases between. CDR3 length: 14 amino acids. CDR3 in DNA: TGTGCCAGCAGTTCCGGACACATAATCTACGAGCAGTACTTC. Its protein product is CASSSGHIIYEQYF.

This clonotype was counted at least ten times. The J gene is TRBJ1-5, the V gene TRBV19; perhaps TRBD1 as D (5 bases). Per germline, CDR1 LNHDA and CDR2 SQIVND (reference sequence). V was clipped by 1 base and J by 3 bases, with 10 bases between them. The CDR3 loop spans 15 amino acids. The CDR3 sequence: CASSIAGTNNQPQHF. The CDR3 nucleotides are TGTGCCAGTAGTATAGCCGGGACTAACAATCAGCCCCAGCATTTT.

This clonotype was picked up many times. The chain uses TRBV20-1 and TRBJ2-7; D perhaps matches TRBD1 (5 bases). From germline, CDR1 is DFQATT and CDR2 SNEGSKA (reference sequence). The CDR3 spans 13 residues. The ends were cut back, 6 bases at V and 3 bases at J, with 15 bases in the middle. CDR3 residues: CSATTGPLYEQYF. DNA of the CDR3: TGCAGTGCAACCACAGGTCCCCTCTACGAGCAGTACTTC.

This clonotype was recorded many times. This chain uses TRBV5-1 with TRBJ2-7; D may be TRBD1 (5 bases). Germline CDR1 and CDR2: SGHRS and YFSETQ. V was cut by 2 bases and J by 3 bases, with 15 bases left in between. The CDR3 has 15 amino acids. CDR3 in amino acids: CASSFSPLGDYEQYF. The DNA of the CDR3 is TGCGCCAGCAGCTTTTCACCCCTAGGGGACTACGAGCAGTACTTC.

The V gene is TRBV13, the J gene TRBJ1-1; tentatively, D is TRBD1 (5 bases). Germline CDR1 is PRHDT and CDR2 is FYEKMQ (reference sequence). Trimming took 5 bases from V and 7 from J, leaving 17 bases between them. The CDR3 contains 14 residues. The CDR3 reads CASSPSSGILEAFF. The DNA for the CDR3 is TGTGCCAGCAGCCCTTCCTCAGGGATCCTTGAAGCTTTCTTT.

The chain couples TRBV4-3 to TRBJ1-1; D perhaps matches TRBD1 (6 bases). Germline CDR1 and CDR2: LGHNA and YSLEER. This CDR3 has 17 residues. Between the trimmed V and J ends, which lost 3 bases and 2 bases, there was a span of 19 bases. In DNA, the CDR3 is TGCGCCAGCAGCCAGCACAAACAGACAGGAGGCAACACTGAAGCTTTCTTT. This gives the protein CASSQHKQTGGNTEAFF.

The CDR3 loop reads CASSRAGVTEAFF. In DNA, the CDR3 is TGTGCCAGCAGCCGCGCCGGGGTGACTGAAGCTTTCTTT. V gene TRBV14 combines with J gene TRBJ1-1; no clear D. Germline assignment: CDR1 SGHDN and CDR2 FVKESK. V lost 4 bases to trimming and J lost 5 bases, with 11 bases between them. The CDR3 is made up of 13 amino acids.

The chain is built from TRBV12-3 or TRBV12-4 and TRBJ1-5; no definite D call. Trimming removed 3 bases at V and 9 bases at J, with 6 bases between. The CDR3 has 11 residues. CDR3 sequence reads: CASSFMGPQHF. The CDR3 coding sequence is TGTGCCAGCAGTTTTATGGGGCCCCAGCATTTT.

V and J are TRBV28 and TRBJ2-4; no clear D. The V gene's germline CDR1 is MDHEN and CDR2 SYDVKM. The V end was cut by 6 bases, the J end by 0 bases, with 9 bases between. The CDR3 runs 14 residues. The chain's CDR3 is CASSPHLAKNIQYF. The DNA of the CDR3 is TGTGCCAGCAGCCCACATCTAGCCAAAAACATTCAGTACTTC. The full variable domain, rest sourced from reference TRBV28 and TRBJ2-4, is DVKVTQSSRYLVKRTGEKVFLECVQDMDHENMFWYRQDPGLGLRLIYFSYDVKMKEKGDIPEGYSVSREKKERFSLILESASTNQTSMYLCASSPHLAKNIQYFGAGTRLSVL.

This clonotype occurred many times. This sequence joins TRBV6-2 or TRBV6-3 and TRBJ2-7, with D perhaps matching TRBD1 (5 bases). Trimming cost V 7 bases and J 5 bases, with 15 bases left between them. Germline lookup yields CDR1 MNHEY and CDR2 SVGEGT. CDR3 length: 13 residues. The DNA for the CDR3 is TGTGCCAGCACCCGAGACAGTTTGAACGAGCAGTACTTC. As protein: CASTRDSLNEQYF.

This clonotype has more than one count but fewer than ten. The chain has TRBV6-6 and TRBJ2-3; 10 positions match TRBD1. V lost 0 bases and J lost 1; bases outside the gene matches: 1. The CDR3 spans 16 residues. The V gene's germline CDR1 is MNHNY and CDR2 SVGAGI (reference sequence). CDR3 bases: TGTGCCAGCAGTTACTCGGGGACAGGGGGCACAGATACGCAGTATTTT. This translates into CASSYSGTGGTDTQYF.

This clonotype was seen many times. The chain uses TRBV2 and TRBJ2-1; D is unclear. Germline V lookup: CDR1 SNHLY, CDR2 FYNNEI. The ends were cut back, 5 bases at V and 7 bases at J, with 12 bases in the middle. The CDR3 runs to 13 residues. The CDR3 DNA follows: TGTGCCAGCAGTCTAACGGGTCTGAATGAGCAGTTCTTC. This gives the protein CASSLTGLNEQFF.

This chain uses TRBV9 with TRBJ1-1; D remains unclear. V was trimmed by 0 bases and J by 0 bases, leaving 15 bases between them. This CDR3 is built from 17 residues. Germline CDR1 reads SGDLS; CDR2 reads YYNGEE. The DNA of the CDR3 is TGTGCCAGCAGCGTAGATCCCAGACTGGGGATGAACACTGAAGCTTTCTTT. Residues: CASSVDPRLGMNTEAFF.

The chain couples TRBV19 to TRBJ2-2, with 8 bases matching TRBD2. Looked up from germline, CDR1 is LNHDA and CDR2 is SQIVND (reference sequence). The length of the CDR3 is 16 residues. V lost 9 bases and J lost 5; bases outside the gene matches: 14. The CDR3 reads CASHPHSGASTGELFF. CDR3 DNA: TGTGCCAGCCACCCCCATAGCGGGGCAAGTACCGGGGAGCTGTTTTTT.

The DNA for the CDR3 is TGTGCCAGCAGTCTGACCGGGACAGTAGATGAAAAACTGTTTTTT. The encoded protein is CASSLTGTVDEKLFF. The rearrangement joins TRBV12-3 or TRBV12-4 to TRBJ1-4; 7 bases line up with TRBD1. The CDR3 has 15 residues. V lost 5 bases to trimming and J lost 6 bases; unmatched junction nucleotides: 9.

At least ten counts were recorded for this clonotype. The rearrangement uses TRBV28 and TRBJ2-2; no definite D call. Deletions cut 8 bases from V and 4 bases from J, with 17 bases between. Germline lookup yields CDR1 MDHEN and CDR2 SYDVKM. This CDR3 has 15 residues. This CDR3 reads CASGRAGSVTGELFF. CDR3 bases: TGTGCCAGCGGCCGAGCAGGTTCGGTCACCGGGGAGCTGTTTTTT.

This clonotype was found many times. CDR3 residues: CASSQVGELFF. DNA for the CDR3: TGTGCCAGCAGCCAAGTGGGGGAGCTGTTTTTT. The chain links TRBV14 to TRBJ2-2, with D uncertain. The V end lost 1 base, the J end lost 8 bases, and 2 bases lay between the germline ends. This CDR3 is built from 11 residues. Germline V gene lookup returns CDR1 SGHDN and CDR2 FVKESK. The complete variable domain, with remaining parts taken from reference TRBV14 and TRBJ2-2, reads EAGVTQFPSHSVIEKGQTVTLRCDPISGHDNLYWYRRVMGKEIKFLLHFVKESKQDESGMPNNRFLAERTGGTYSTLKVQPAELEDSGVYFCASSQVGELFFGEGSRLTVL.

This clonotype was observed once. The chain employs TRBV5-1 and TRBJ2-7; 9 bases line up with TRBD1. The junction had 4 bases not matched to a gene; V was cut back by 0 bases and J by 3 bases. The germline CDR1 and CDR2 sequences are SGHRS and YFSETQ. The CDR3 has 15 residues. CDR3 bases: TGCGCCAGCAGCTTGGGGGACAGGGTAAGCTACGAGCAGTACTTC. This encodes CASSLGDRVSYEQYF.

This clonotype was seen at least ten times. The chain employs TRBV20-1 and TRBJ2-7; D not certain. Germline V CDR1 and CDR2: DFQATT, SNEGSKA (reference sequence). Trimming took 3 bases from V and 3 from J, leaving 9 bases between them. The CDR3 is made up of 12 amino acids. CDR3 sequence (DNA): TGCAGTGCTAGTCCTAACGACTACGAGCAGTACTTC. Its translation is CSASPNDYEQYF.

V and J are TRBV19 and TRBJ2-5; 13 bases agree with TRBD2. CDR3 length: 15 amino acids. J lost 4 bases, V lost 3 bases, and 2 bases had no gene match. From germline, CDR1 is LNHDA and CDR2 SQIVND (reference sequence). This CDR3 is CASSMTSGRLETQYF. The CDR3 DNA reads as TGTGCCAGTAGTATGACTAGCGGGAGGTTAGAGACCCAGTACTTC.

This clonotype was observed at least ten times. The DNA of the CDR3 is TGTGCCAGCAGCTTAATCGGGACCCGGAACACCGGGGAGCTGTTTTTT. Its translation is CASSLIGTRNTGELFF. The rearrangement joins TRBV7-3 to TRBJ2-2; D is possibly TRBD1 or TRBD2 (5 bases each). In germline, CDR1 is SGHTA, CDR2 FQGTGA. The CDR3 loop spans 16 amino acids. V shed 1 base and J shed 1 base, with 10 bases lying between them.